This T cell receptor beta chain emerged from a study of shared clonotypes between healthy human individuals. Whole-study context: Per donor, three plates held CD4 naive cells, three held CD4 memory, two held CD8 naive and one held CD8 memory. Study-wide findings and caveats: Some clonotypes were shared by all four sorted-subset donors, while others were not shared. The non-shared ones had lower generation probabilities than the shared ones.

Germline V gives CDR1 LNHDA, CDR2 SQIVND (reference sequence). The CDR3 totals 12 residues. About this clone: Its target is unknown. One junction end disagrees with the germline gene, perhaps due to a read error.

Assay used: immunoSEQ multiplex PCR; TCRdb lists only in-frame clones, some missing. The data show 2,500,000 or so clones, around nine tenths seen once. The chain recombines TRBV19 with TRBJ2-3; D remains ambiguous. The TCR comes from a man aged 18 to 30 in good health. The sequenced material came from naive CD4+ T cells sorted from blood. Stated subset: CD45RA+ positively selected. CDR3 amino acids: CKRIYSPDTQYF. The CDR3 DNA sequence: TGCAAGAGGATTTATTCCCCAGATACGCAGTATTTT.